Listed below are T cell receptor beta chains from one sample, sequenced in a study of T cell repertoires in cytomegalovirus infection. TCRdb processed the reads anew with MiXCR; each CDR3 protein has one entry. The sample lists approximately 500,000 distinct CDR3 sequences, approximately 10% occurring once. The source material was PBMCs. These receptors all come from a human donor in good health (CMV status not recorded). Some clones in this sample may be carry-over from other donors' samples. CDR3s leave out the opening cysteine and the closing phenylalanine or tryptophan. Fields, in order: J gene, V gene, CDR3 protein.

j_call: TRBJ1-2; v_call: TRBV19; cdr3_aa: ASSPPTTGTGYGYT
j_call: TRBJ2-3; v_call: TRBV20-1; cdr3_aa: SALGASTQY
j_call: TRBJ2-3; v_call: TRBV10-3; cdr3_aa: AISETVFSQQGADTQY
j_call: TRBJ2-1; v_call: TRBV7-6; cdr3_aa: ASSLEGSGGYNEQF
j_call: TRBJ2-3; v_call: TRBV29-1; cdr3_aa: SVEDSGGATDTQY
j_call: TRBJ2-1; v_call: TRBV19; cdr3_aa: ASSVGLAGTDYNEQF
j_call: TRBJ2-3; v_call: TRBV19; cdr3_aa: ASSLRHSSTDTQY
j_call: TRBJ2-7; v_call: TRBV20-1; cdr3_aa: SASPLGAGDPLSYEQY
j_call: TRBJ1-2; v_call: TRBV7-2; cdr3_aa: ASSFAGTASLYT
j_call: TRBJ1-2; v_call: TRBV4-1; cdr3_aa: ASSPSHGQGYGYT
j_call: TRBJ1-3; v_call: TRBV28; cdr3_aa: ASSLAGTGIPSWGNTIY
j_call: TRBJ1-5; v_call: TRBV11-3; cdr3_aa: ASSLDRPGAKPQH
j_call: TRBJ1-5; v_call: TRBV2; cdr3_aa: ASGGRGTDQPQH
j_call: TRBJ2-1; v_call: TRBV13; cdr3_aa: ASSLLGRPSYNEQF
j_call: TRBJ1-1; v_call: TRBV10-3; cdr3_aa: AISESRGQTEAF
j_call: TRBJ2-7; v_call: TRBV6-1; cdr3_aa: ASSEGVGREQY
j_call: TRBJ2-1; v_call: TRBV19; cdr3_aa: ASSIGRDRNEQF
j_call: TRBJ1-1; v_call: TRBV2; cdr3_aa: ASSVGVNTEAF
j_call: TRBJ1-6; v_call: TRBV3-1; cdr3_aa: ASSRDSGSSYNSPLH
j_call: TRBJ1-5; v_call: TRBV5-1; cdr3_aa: ASSLTGTDNQPQH
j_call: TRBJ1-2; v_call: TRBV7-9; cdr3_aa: ASSEEGYGYT
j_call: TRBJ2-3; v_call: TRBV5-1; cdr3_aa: ASSLGVASTDTQY
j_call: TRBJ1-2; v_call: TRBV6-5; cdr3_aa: ASSENGLYVYGYT
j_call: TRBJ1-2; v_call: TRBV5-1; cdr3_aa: ASSLTRTRGYT
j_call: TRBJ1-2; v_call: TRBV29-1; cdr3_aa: SVEANYGYT
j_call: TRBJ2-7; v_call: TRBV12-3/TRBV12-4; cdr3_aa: ASSSPRTASYEQY
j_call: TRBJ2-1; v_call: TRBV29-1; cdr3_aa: SAGTIYNEQF
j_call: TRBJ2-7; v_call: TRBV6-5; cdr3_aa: ASSYSPAYEQY
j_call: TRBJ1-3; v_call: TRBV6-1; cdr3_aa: ASSEDRYSGNTIY
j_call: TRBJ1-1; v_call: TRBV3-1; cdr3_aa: ASSQDNRYTEAF
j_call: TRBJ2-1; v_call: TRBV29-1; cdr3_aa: SVEDSSTSSYNEQF
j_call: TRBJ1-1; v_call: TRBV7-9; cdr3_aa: ASNDDTEAF
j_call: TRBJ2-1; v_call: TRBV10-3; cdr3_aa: AISDSGGEQF
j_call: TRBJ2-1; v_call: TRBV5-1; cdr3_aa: ASRGTQIKNEQF
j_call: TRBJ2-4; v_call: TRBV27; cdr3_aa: ASMGLAKNIQY
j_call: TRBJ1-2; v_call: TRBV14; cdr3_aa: ASSQSSYGYT
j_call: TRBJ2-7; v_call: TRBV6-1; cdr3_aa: ASSELAGGSYEQY
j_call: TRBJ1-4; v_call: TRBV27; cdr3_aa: ASTTLKQGDEKLF
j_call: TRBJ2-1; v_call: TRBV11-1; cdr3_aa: ASSFETGISSSYNEQF
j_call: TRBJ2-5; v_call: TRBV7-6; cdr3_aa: ASSLRAGTGLGETQY
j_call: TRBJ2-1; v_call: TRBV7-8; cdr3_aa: ASTLSRGIWNEQF
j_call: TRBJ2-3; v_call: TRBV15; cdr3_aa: ATSRDGASGRLFPDTQY
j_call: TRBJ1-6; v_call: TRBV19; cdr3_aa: ASMRGQGVSPLH
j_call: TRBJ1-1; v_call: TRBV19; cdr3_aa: ASSIGMGEAF
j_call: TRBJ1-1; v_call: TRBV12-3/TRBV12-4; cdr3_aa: ASSFQDSEAF
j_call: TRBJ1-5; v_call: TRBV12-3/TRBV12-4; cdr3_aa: ASSLTDSGQPQH
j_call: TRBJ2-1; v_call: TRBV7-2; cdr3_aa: ASSLGALLAGGGNEQF
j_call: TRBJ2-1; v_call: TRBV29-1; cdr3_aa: SAYRPRGTGSNEQF
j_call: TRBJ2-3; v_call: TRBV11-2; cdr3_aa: ASSPGLSTDTLY
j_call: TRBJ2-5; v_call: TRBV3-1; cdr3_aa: ASSQERANQETQY